This T cell receptor beta chain came from a study of tumor and adjacent non-tumor tissue in lung cancer. As for this clonotype: Germline and junction disagree at one end, which may indicate a read error.

The CDR3 consists of 12 residues. Germline V lookup: CDR1 SGHDN, CDR2 FVKESK. Three rounds of nested PCR, following a modified ARM-PCR protocol, produced the TCRbeta library. One entry per CDR3 protein, called by TCRdb with MiXCR from the multiplex PCR reads. The table lists 75,000 to 95,000 distinct CDR3 sequences, around 77% of them singletons. No cell sorting was done before RNA was extracted from the tissue. Sequenced: lung tumor tissue. The chain couples TRBV14 to TRBJ2-1; D ambiguous. This sequence originates from a woman between 35 and 50 years old with non-small cell lung cancer. The CDR3 coding sequence is TGTGCCAGCAACCAACTTGACATTGATCAGTTCTTC. Translating it yields CASNQLDIDQFF. The full variable domain, with the rest looked up from reference TRBV14 and TRBJ2-1, is EAGVTQFPSHSVIEKGQTVTLRCDPISGHDNLYWYRRVMGKEIKFLLHFVKESKQDESGMPNNRFLAERTGGTYSTLKVQPAELEDSGVYFCASNQLDIDQFFGPGTRLTVL.